These T cell receptor beta chains were read from a single sample in a study of cytomegalovirus exposure and HLA in healthy donors. Some clones are missing from TCRdb's copy, which holds only in-frame ones; the method was immunoSEQ multiplex PCR. Among roughly 150,000 clones listed, roughly 83% were seen once. Sequencing input: PBMCs. These receptors were obtained from a woman in her late teens or twenties in good health and CMV-seronegative. The CDR3 runs from the conserved cysteine through the conserved F or W. Each record gives: J gene, clone size, D gene, V gene, CDR3 DNA, CDR3 protein. D genes are given only for firm matches. Size is stated for part of the rows, as once, few or many counts, or as a class when the clone is expanded.

j_call: TRBJ1-4
clone_size: NA
d_call: NA
v_call: TRBV4-1
cdr3_nt: TGCGCCAGCAGCCAAGAGGTGGGCAGGACTAATGAAAAACTGTTTTTT
cdr3_aa: CASSQEVGRTNEKLFF

j_call: TRBJ2-3
clone_size: NA
d_call: NA
v_call: TRBV4-1
cdr3_nt: TGCGCCAGCAGCCTTTCCAGGGATACGCAGTATTTT
cdr3_aa: CASSLSRDTQYF

j_call: TRBJ2-5
clone_size: NA
d_call: NA
v_call: TRBV5-6
cdr3_nt: TGTGCTACCTGCTCGGAGGGGGCTGAGACCCAGTACTTC
cdr3_aa: CATCSEGAETQYF

j_call: TRBJ2-5
clone_size: NA
d_call: NA
v_call: TRBV18
cdr3_nt: TGTGCCAGCTGCCTAGCGTCGCAAGAGACCCAGTACTTC
cdr3_aa: CASCLASQETQYF

j_call: TRBJ1-1
clone_size: once
d_call: NA
v_call: TRBV6-1
cdr3_nt: TGTGCCAGCAGTGAAAGCCTTGGGAACACTGAAGCTTTCTTT
cdr3_aa: CASSESLGNTEAFF

j_call: TRBJ2-7
clone_size: NA
d_call: NA
v_call: TRBV11-2
cdr3_nt: TGTGCCAGCAGCTTAGAGCGGCCCTACGAGCAGTACTTC
cdr3_aa: CASSLERPYEQYF

j_call: TRBJ1-1
clone_size: NA
d_call: NA
v_call: TRBV5-1
cdr3_nt: TGCGCCAGCAGCTGGACTAGGGGCGGAAAATCGAGGACTGAAGCTTTCTTT
cdr3_aa: CASSWTRGGKSRTEAFF

j_call: TRBJ2-7
clone_size: NA
d_call: NA
v_call: TRBV13
cdr3_nt: TGTGCCAGCAGCTTTAGTTTGCAACAGCCTGAACCCTACGAGCAGTACTTC
cdr3_aa: CASSFSLQQPEPYEQYF

j_call: TRBJ2-5
clone_size: once
d_call: NA
v_call: TRBV11-3
cdr3_nt: TGTGCCAGCAGCCAGACACTCTCGGAGACCCAGTACTTC
cdr3_aa: CASSQTLSETQYF

j_call: TRBJ1-1
clone_size: NA
d_call: TRBD1
v_call: TRBV6-5
cdr3_nt: TGTGCCAGCAGACAGGGGCGGGAAGAAGCTTTCTTT
cdr3_aa: CASRQGREEAFF

j_call: TRBJ1-1
clone_size: NA
d_call: TRBD1
v_call: TRBV5-6
cdr3_nt: TGTGCCAGCAGCGGTGGGATTACAGGGGTGCTGAACACTGAAGCTTTCTTT
cdr3_aa: CASSGGITGVLNTEAFF

j_call: TRBJ2-1
clone_size: NA
d_call: NA
v_call: TRBV5-1
cdr3_nt: TGCGCCAGCAGCTTGGTGGGTAGTCGGAGCTCCTACAATGAGCAGTTCTTC
cdr3_aa: CASSLVGSRSSYNEQFF

j_call: TRBJ2-1
clone_size: NA
d_call: TRBD1
v_call: TRBV16
cdr3_nt: TGTGCCAGCAGACCTTCCAGGACAGGGGTCAATGAGCAGTTCTTC
cdr3_aa: CASRPSRTGVNEQFF

j_call: TRBJ1-1
clone_size: NA
d_call: TRBD1
v_call: TRBV5-1
cdr3_nt: TGCGCCAGCAGCAGAGGGGGACAGATAAACACTGAAGCTTTCTTT
cdr3_aa: CASSRGGQINTEAFF

j_call: TRBJ2-5
clone_size: NA
d_call: NA
v_call: TRBV7-2
cdr3_nt: TGTGCCAGCAGTCGGGGGGCGGGGGAGACCCAGTACTTC
cdr3_aa: CASSRGAGETQYF

j_call: TRBJ2-7
clone_size: NA
d_call: NA
v_call: TRBV6-6
cdr3_nt: TGTGCCAGCAGTTATGTCGGGGAATCCTACGAGCAGTACTTC
cdr3_aa: CASSYVGESYEQYF

j_call: TRBJ1-1
clone_size: NA
d_call: NA
v_call: TRBV11-2
cdr3_nt: TGTGCCAGCAGCTTATCGGTGACGGGGTCCACTGAAGCTTTCTTT
cdr3_aa: CASSLSVTGSTEAFF

j_call: TRBJ2-5
clone_size: NA
d_call: TRBD1
v_call: TRBV6-1
cdr3_nt: TGTGCCAGCAGTGCACCATACAGGGGAATCCAAGAGACCCAGTACTTC
cdr3_aa: CASSAPYRGIQETQYF

j_call: TRBJ1-1
clone_size: NA
d_call: NA
v_call: TRBV2
cdr3_nt: TGTGCCAGCAGTGAGGAGGGTGGGACTGAAGCTTTCTTT
cdr3_aa: CASSEEGGTEAFF

j_call: TRBJ2-1
clone_size: NA
d_call: NA
v_call: TRBV19
cdr3_nt: TGTGCCAGTAGTATAGCACTAGCAGCCTACAATGAGCAGTTCTTC
cdr3_aa: CASSIALAAYNEQFF

j_call: TRBJ2-7
clone_size: NA
d_call: NA
v_call: TRBV7-2
cdr3_nt: TGTGCCAGCAGCTTTACCGGGGTCGAGCAGTACTTC
cdr3_aa: CASSFTGVEQYF

j_call: TRBJ2-7
clone_size: NA
d_call: NA
v_call: TRBV5-1
cdr3_nt: TGCGCCAGCAGCTTGGTTCCAGGGCCAACCTACGAGCAGTACTTC
cdr3_aa: CASSLVPGPTYEQYF

j_call: TRBJ1-5
clone_size: NA
d_call: NA
v_call: TRBV27
cdr3_nt: TGTGCCAGCAGCGGTCGCAATCAGCCCCAGCATTTT
cdr3_aa: CASSGRNQPQHF

j_call: TRBJ1-2
clone_size: NA
d_call: NA
v_call: TRBV13
cdr3_nt: TGTGCCAGCAGCCCACAGGGCTATGGCTACACCTTC
cdr3_aa: CASSPQGYGYTF

j_call: TRBJ1-1
clone_size: NA
d_call: NA
v_call: TRBV5-1
cdr3_nt: TGCGCCAGCAGCTCGGGGGGACATATGAACACTGAAGCTTTCTTT
cdr3_aa: CASSSGGHMNTEAFF

j_call: TRBJ2-3
clone_size: NA
d_call: NA
v_call: TRBV6-5
cdr3_nt: TGTGCCAGCAGTTACCAGCGGCGTAGCACAGATACGCAGTATTTT
cdr3_aa: CASSYQRRSTDTQYF

j_call: TRBJ1-1
clone_size: NA
d_call: NA
v_call: TRBV11-2
cdr3_nt: TGTGCCAGCAGCCCCACCGCAGGATGGGGCGGGGTGAACACTGAAGCTTTCTTT
cdr3_aa: CASSPTAGWGGVNTEAFF

j_call: TRBJ2-5
clone_size: NA
d_call: NA
v_call: TRBV6-1
cdr3_nt: TGTAGCAGTAAGTCGGTGATAGGGGATTGGACCCAGTACTTC
cdr3_aa: CSSKSVIGDWTQYF

j_call: TRBJ1-5
clone_size: NA
d_call: TRBD1
v_call: TRBV6-6
cdr3_nt: TGTGCCAGCAGAATCCGGACAGGGGGCAATCAGCCCCAGCATTTT
cdr3_aa: CASRIRTGGNQPQHF

j_call: TRBJ2-5
clone_size: NA
d_call: NA
v_call: TRBV28
cdr3_nt: TGTGCCAGCAGTTTGCGCGAGACCCAGTACTTC
cdr3_aa: CASSLRETQYF

j_call: TRBJ1-1
clone_size: once
d_call: NA
v_call: TRBV6-6
cdr3_nt: TGTGCCAGCAGTCTACGGGACATTCAGTCTGAAGCTTTCTTT
cdr3_aa: CASSLRDIQSEAFF

j_call: TRBJ2-5
clone_size: NA
d_call: NA
v_call: TRBV28
cdr3_nt: TGTGCCAGCAGGGTGAGGGGCAGGGGTTCGTACTTC
cdr3_aa: CASRVRGRGSYF

j_call: TRBJ1-6
clone_size: NA
d_call: TRBD1
v_call: TRBV2
cdr3_nt: TGTGCCAGCGAACGGGACAGCCGAACAAATTCACCCCTCCACTTT
cdr3_aa: CASERDSRTNSPLHF

j_call: TRBJ1-3
clone_size: NA
d_call: NA
v_call: TRBV7-9
cdr3_nt: TGTGCCAGCAGTCCTAGGCGCCTCCGTGGAAACACCATATATTTT
cdr3_aa: CASSPRRLRGNTIYF

j_call: TRBJ1-2
clone_size: NA
d_call: TRBD1
v_call: TRBV6-5
cdr3_nt: TGTGCCAGCAGTTACTCGGGACAGATAAACTATGGCTACACCTTC
cdr3_aa: CASSYSGQINYGYTF

j_call: TRBJ2-7
clone_size: NA
d_call: NA
v_call: TRBV11-2
cdr3_nt: TGTGCCAGCAGCTTAGCCGACGAGCAGTACTTC
cdr3_aa: CASSLADEQYF

j_call: TRBJ2-7
clone_size: NA
d_call: NA
v_call: TRBV4-1
cdr3_nt: TGCGCCAGCAGCCAAGCCCCGGACACCTCCTACGAGCAGTACTTC
cdr3_aa: CASSQAPDTSYEQYF

j_call: TRBJ1-5
clone_size: NA
d_call: TRBD1
v_call: TRBV7-9
cdr3_nt: TGTGCCAGCAGCTTAAGCCTGGCAGGGGGAGGTCAGCCCCAGCATTTT
cdr3_aa: CASSLSLAGGGQPQHF

j_call: TRBJ2-3
clone_size: once
d_call: TRBD2
v_call: TRBV5-1
cdr3_nt: TGCGCCAGCAGCTCAGGAGCGGGGGCTAGGGATACGCAGTATTTT
cdr3_aa: CASSSGAGARDTQYF

j_call: TRBJ1-2
clone_size: NA
d_call: NA
v_call: TRBV7-8
cdr3_nt: TGTGCCAGCAGCTCCAACCAGGGCGTTAATAACTATGGCTACACCTTC
cdr3_aa: CASSSNQGVNNYGYTF

j_call: TRBJ1-6
clone_size: NA
d_call: TRBD1
v_call: TRBV10-1
cdr3_nt: TGCGCCAGCCTCGACAGGGATAATTCACCCCTCCACTTT
cdr3_aa: CASLDRDNSPLHF

j_call: TRBJ1-2
clone_size: once
d_call: TRBD1
v_call: TRBV9
cdr3_nt: TGTGCCAGCTCGGGACAGGTAAAGGGGTCCTATGGCTACACCTTC
cdr3_aa: CASSGQVKGSYGYTF

j_call: TRBJ2-7
clone_size: NA
d_call: NA
v_call: TRBV15
cdr3_nt: TGTGCCACCAGCAGAGAGGCGGCGAGCTCCTACGAGCAGTACTTC
cdr3_aa: CATSREAASSYEQYF

j_call: TRBJ1-3
clone_size: NA
d_call: NA
v_call: TRBV28
cdr3_nt: TGTGCCAGCACCGATGGGGGGTCCTACTCTGGAAACACCATATATTTT
cdr3_aa: CASTDGGSYSGNTIYF

j_call: TRBJ2-3
clone_size: NA
d_call: NA
v_call: TRBV19
cdr3_nt: TGTGCCAGTAGTATTTCACAGACAGATACGCAGTATTTT
cdr3_aa: CASSISQTDTQYF

j_call: TRBJ1-4
clone_size: once
d_call: TRBD1
v_call: TRBV19
cdr3_nt: TGTGCCAGTAGTCTTCCCCGACAGGGCCAAAGGACTAATGAAAAACTGTTTTTT
cdr3_aa: CASSLPRQGQRTNEKLFF

j_call: TRBJ2-1
clone_size: NA
d_call: TRBD2
v_call: TRBV6-5
cdr3_nt: TGTGCCAGCAGTCCGCTAGCGGGGGGGCTCAATGAGCAGTTCTTC
cdr3_aa: CASSPLAGGLNEQFF

j_call: TRBJ1-2
clone_size: once
d_call: TRBD1
v_call: TRBV6-5
cdr3_nt: TGTGCCAGCAGTTACTCGGGGACAGGGGGCGCTCATGGCTACACCTTC
cdr3_aa: CASSYSGTGGAHGYTF

j_call: TRBJ2-1
clone_size: NA
d_call: NA
v_call: TRBV5-6
cdr3_nt: TGTGCCAGCAGCTTGGTGGGCAGGAGGGCGGACAATGAGCAGTTCTTC
cdr3_aa: CASSLVGRRADNEQFF

j_call: TRBJ2-4
clone_size: NA
d_call: NA
v_call: TRBV5-1
cdr3_nt: TGCGCCAGCAGGGAAAAGACTGGCATTCAGTACTTC
cdr3_aa: CASREKTGIQYF

j_call: TRBJ2-2
clone_size: NA
d_call: NA
v_call: TRBV28
cdr3_nt: TGTGCCAGCAGTTCGGCTAGCTCCACCGGGGAGCTGTTTTTT
cdr3_aa: CASSSASSTGELFF

j_call: TRBJ1-4
clone_size: once
d_call: TRBD1
v_call: TRBV28
cdr3_nt: TGTGCCAGCCGCGTCGGGACAGTTAATGAAAAACTGTTTTTT
cdr3_aa: CASRVGTVNEKLFF

j_call: TRBJ1-2
clone_size: NA
d_call: NA
v_call: TRBV5-1
cdr3_nt: TGCGCCAGCAGCTTAACCCGGCGGCTTAACTATGGCTACACCTTC
cdr3_aa: CASSLTRRLNYGYTF

j_call: TRBJ1-5
clone_size: NA
d_call: NA
v_call: TRBV19
cdr3_nt: TGTGCCAGTACACAGGGCAATCAGCCCCAGCATTTT
cdr3_aa: CASTQGNQPQHF

j_call: TRBJ2-3
clone_size: NA
d_call: TRBD2
v_call: TRBV10-3
cdr3_nt: TGTGCCATCAGGGGGACCGGGACTAGCGGGGGGACGCGCGATACGCAGTATTTT
cdr3_aa: CAIRGTGTSGGTRDTQYF

j_call: TRBJ1-5
clone_size: NA
d_call: NA
v_call: TRBV6-6
cdr3_nt: TGTGCCAGCAGTTATGGCAGGGACAATCAGCCCCAGCATTTT
cdr3_aa: CASSYGRDNQPQHF

j_call: TRBJ2-1
clone_size: NA
d_call: NA
v_call: TRBV27
cdr3_nt: TGTGCCAGCAGTTTATCGCCCGGGGGGCTAGCCAATGAGCAGTTCTTC
cdr3_aa: CASSLSPGGLANEQFF

j_call: TRBJ2-2
clone_size: few
d_call: NA
v_call: TRBV5-1
cdr3_nt: TGCGCCAGCAGCTTTTCCACGGGGGACACCGGGGAGCTGTTTTTT
cdr3_aa: CASSFSTGDTGELFF

j_call: TRBJ1-1
clone_size: once
d_call: NA
v_call: TRBV2
cdr3_nt: TGTGCCAGCAGCGCCCAGGGTAGAGGGGGATACGAAGCTTTCTTT
cdr3_aa: CASSAQGRGGYEAFF